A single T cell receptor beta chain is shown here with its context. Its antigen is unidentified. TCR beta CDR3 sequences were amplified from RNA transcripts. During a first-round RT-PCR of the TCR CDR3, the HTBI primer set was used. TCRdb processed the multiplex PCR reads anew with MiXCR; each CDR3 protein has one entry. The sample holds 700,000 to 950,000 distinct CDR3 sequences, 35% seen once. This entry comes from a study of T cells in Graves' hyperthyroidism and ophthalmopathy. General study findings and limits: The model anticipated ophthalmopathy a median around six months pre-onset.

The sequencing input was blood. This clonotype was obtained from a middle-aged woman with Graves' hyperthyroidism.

CDR3 sequence (DNA): TGTGCCAGCAGTATAGGTTCGGGGAGCACTGAAGCTTTCTTT. Translating gives CASSIGSGSTEAFF. This chain uses TRBV12-3 or TRBV12-4 with TRBJ1-1; D ambiguous. The CDR3 totals 14 residues. Trimming pared 5 bases from V and 4 bases from J, leaving 14 bases between.